A selection of T cell receptor beta chains follows, all from one sample in a study of CD8 T cells in ankylosing spondylitis. Each CDR3 protein gets one entry after TCRdb re-called the 5' RACE reads with MiXCR. The sample contains some 140,000 distinct CDR3 sequences, approximately 8.4% of which appear only once. The sequencing sample was made of synovial fluid, either unsorted or a sorted T cell fraction (not recorded which). These receptors were obtained from a male donor with ankylosing spondylitis. Each CDR3 is given with its conserved first and last residue. The D gene is left open where the match is weak. Clone size is given for some rows only: seen once, a few or many times, or a class if the clone is expanded.

D gene,CDR3 length,V gene,J gene,clone size,CDR3 protein,CDR3 DNA
TRBD2,14,TRBV14,TRBJ2-1,few,CASSQSVAGALQFF,TGTGCCAGCAGCCAATCTGTAGCGGGGGCCCTACAGTTCTTC
NA,14,TRBV30,TRBJ1-1,NA,CAWARAQWDTEAFF,TGTGCCTGGGCCCGGGCCCAATGGGACACTGAAGCTTTCTTT
TRBD1,15,TRBV2,TRBJ2-2,NA,CASGGQGANTGELFF,TGTGCCAGCGGTGGACAGGGGGCAAACACCGGGGAGCTGTTTTTT
NA,15,TRBV5-1,TRBJ1-2,many,CASSLAPGVDDGYTF,TGCGCCAGCAGCTTGGCACCAGGGGTAGACGATGGCTACACCTTC
NA,14,TRBV20-1,TRBJ1-5,many,CSARDRRGNQPQHF,TGCAGTGCTAGAGACAGGCGGGGCAATCAGCCCCAGCATTTT
NA,14,TRBV21-1,TRBJ2-5,many,CASRKVRDWETQYF,TGTGCCAGCAGGAAAGTACGGGACTGGGAGACCCAGTACTTC
TRBD2,16,TRBV7-2,TRBJ2-3,many,CASSSWSAGLTDTQYF,TGTGCCAGCAGCTCGTGGTCAGCGGGGCTCACAGATACGCAGTATTTT
NA,12,TRBV10-3,TRBJ2-7,few,CAISEGRFGQYF,TGTGCCATCAGTGAGGGTAGGTTCGGGCAGTACTTC
NA,16,TRBV21-1,TRBJ2-3,many,CASSQSESGCTDTQYF,TGTGCCAGCAGCCAGTCCGAAAGCGGGTGCACAGATACGCAGTATTTT
NA,12,TRBV18,TRBJ2-7,few,CASSPVPPEQYF,TGTGCCAGCTCACCTGTGCCCCCCGAGCAGTACTTC
NA,15,TRBV6-1,TRBJ2-3,NA,CASSGKGRSTDTQYF,TGTGCCAGCAGTGGTAAAGGGCGGAGCACAGATACGCAGTATTTT
NA,15,TRBV20-1,TRBJ1-1,NA,CSASHWQGSSTEAFF,TGCAGTGCTAGTCATTGGCAGGGCTCTAGCACTGAAGCTTTCTTT
NA,16,TRBV5-8,TRBJ2-7,few,CASSLAGTSKSYEQYF,TGTGCCAGCAGCTTGGCCGGGACTTCTAAATCCTACGAGCAGTACTTC
NA,14,TRBV6-5,TRBJ1-1,many,CASSYAQGDTEAFF,TGTGCCAGCAGTTACGCACAGGGCGACACTGAAGCTTTCTTT
NA,15,TRBV20-1,TRBJ2-5,many,CSARDPRQGGETQYF,TGCAGTGCTAGAGATCCCCGGCAGGGCGGAGAGACCCAGTACTTC
NA,16,TRBV9,TRBJ2-5,many,CASSVANQSPEETQYF,TGTGCCAGCAGCGTAGCTAATCAGAGTCCCGAAGAGACCCAGTACTTC
NA,14,TRBV6-1,TRBJ2-2,few,CASTIDRITGELFF,TGTGCCAGCACGATTGACAGGATTACCGGGGAGCTGTTTTTT
TRBD2,16,TRBV20-1,TRBJ2-1,NA,CSARETSGEDHNEQFF,TGCAGTGCTAGAGAGACTAGCGGGGAAGACCACAATGAGCAGTTCTTC
NA,15,TRBV5-1,TRBJ1-1,many,CASSLARDGDTEAFF,TGCGCCAGCAGCTTGGCCCGCGACGGGGACACTGAAGCTTTCTTT
NA,13,TRBV29-1,TRBJ1-1,few,CSGSSGPGTEAFF,TGCAGCGGTAGCAGTGGACCGGGCACTGAAGCTTTCTTT
NA,14,TRBV7-9,TRBJ2-1,many,CASSLGVSRDEQFF,TGTGCCAGCAGCTTGGGGGTTTCTCGGGATGAGCAGTTCTTC
NA,13,TRBV11-2,TRBJ1-2,many,CASSLDFGGGYTF,TGTGCCAGCAGCTTAGATTTTGGGGGAGGCTACACCTTC
NA,11,TRBV24-1,TRBJ1-2,many,CATSEGVGYTF,TGTGCCACCAGTGAGGGGGTTGGCTACACCTTC
TRBD1,18,TRBV11-2,TRBJ1-5,NA,CASSFGTGVRSVNQPQHF,TGTGCCAGCAGCTTCGGGACAGGGGTCCGATCCGTCAATCAGCCCCAGCATTTT
TRBD2,15,TRBV5-1,TRBJ2-1,once,CASSLGAGGPGEQFF,TGCGCCAGCAGCCTGGGCGCGGGGGGGCCGGGGGAGCAGTTCTTC
TRBD1,14,TRBV12-3/TRBV12-4,TRBJ1-4,many,CASSNRDSGEKLFF,TGTGCCAGCAGTAACCGGGACAGCGGTGAAAAACTGTTTTTT
TRBD2,13,TRBV20-1,TRBJ2-1,few,CSVSGGQYNEQFF,TGCAGTGTTAGCGGGGGCCAATACAATGAGCAGTTCTTC
NA,14,TRBV4-2,TRBJ2-1,NA,CASSQGEAYNEQFF,TGTGCCAGCAGCCAAGGGGAAGCTTACAATGAGCAGTTCTTC
NA,14,TRBV7-9,TRBJ2-7,many,CASSPQRSSYEQYF,TGTGCCAGCAGCCCTCAGCGGAGCTCCTACGAGCAGTACTTC
TRBD2,14,TRBV10-2,TRBJ2-1,many,CASRKTGTSNEQFF,TGCGCCAGCAGGAAAACAGGGACTAGCAATGAGCAGTTCTTC
TRBD1,13,TRBV27,TRBJ1-5,few,CASGRQGNQPQHF,TGTGCCAGCGGCAGACAGGGGAATCAGCCCCAGCATTTT
TRBD1,15,TRBV12-3/TRBV12-4,TRBJ1-5,many,CASRGGAGNNQPQHF,TGTGCCAGCAGAGGGGGCGCTGGGAACAATCAGCCCCAGCATTTT
TRBD2,16,TRBV7-8,TRBJ2-7,NA,CASSLRSSGSPYEQYF,TGTGCCAGCAGCTTACGATCTAGCGGGAGTCCCTACGAGCAGTACTTC
NA,11,TRBV30,TRBJ2-7,NA,CAWSSDYEQYF,TGTGCCTGGAGTTCCGATTACGAGCAGTACTTC
NA,16,TRBV7-9,TRBJ1-1,many,CASSLRLGPLNTEAFF,TGTGCCAGCAGCTTAAGATTAGGGCCCCTGAACACTGAAGCTTTCTTT
TRBD2,15,TRBV20-1,TRBJ2-7,many,CSASTLGLAVYEQYF,TGCAGTGCTAGTACGCTCGGACTAGCGGTATACGAGCAGTACTTC
NA,15,TRBV27,TRBJ1-1,NA,CASSRKTGGISEAFF,TGTGCCAGCAGCCGCAAGACAGGCGGGATTTCTGAAGCTTTCTTT
NA,14,TRBV7-9,TRBJ1-5,many,CASSQGADNQPQHF,TGTGCCAGCAGCCAAGGGGCAGATAATCAGCCCCAGCATTTT
NA,16,TRBV4-1,TRBJ2-1,few,CASRRSAGDYYNEQFF,TGCGCCAGCAGAAGGTCAGCAGGGGACTACTACAATGAGCAGTTCTTC
NA,14,TRBV7-9,TRBJ2-7,many,CASTETGTIYEQYF,TGTGCCAGCACCGAAACCGGGACAATCTACGAGCAGTACTTC
NA,15,TRBV11-2,TRBJ1-1,many,CASSLWGAGSTEAFF,TGTGCCAGCAGCTTATGGGGGGCAGGGAGCACTGAAGCTTTCTTT
NA,14,TRBV25-1,TRBJ2-3,many,CASSSGRGTDTQYF,TGTGCCAGCAGTAGCGGTCGGGGCACAGATACGCAGTATTTT
NA,18,TRBV20-1,TRBJ2-3,NA,CSLGGGPSRADPLDTQYF,TGCAGTCTAGGGGGGGGTCCGAGCAGGGCCGACCCCTTGGATACGCAGTATTTT
NA,15,TRBV9,TRBJ2-1,NA,CASSVARPDDNEQFF,TGTGCCAGCAGCGTAGCGAGGCCGGACGACAATGAGCAGTTCTTC
NA,11,TRBV10-3,TRBJ1-1,NA,CAISDTERAFF,TGTGCCATCAGTGACACCGAGCGGGCTTTCTTT